The sequence of this T cell receptor (beta chain) was determined in a study of beta chain features in type 1 diabetes. Study-level background: Patient and healthy donor groups were alike in age, gender and cell yields.

CDR1 is KGHSH and CDR2 is LQKENI in the germline V gene. The CDR3 loop spans 14 amino acids. Trimming shortened V by 3 bases and J by 4 bases, and 13 bases separated the two germline ends. Study-wide results and caveats: Cells with high TCR expression could be over-represented when cDNA is sequenced. In comparison with healthy donors, patients had naive, central memory and Treg TCRB repertoires that appeared more similar.

Expressed TCRB transcripts were sequenced because the isolated RNA had all been reverse transcribed beforehand. Produced via immunoSEQ multiplex PCR; TCRdb's table is partial and in-frame only. This table holds 620,000 or so clones, 15% found once. On this clone itself: Its antigen remains unidentified.

The sequencing sample was made of naive CD4+ T cells from blood. The receptor comes from a man in his late teens or twenties in good health. J is TRBJ2-7 and V is TRBV18; D is unresolved. The CDR3 sequence is CASSPTYSEYEQYF. CDR3 nucleotides: TGTGCCAGCTCACCGACCTACAGTGAATACGAGCAGTACTTC.